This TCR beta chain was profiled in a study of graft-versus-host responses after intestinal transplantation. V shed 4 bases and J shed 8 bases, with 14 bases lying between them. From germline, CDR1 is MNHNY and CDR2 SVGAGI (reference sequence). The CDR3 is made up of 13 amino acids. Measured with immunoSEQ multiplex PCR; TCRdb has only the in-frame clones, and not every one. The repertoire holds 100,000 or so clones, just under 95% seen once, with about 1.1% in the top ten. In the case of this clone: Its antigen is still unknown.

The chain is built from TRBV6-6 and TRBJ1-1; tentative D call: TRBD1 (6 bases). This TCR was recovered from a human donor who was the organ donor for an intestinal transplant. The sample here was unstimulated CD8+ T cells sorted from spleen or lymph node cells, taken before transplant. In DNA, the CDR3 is TGTGCCAGCAGTTGGCCCGTTACAGGGGAAGCTTTCTTT. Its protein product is CASSWPVTGEAFF.